This T cell receptor (beta chain) comes out of a study of blood T cell repertoires in COVID-19. Study-level information: Sample material is recorded as cDNA or gDNA derived from T cells, B-cell-depleted T cells, or PBMCs.

Recovered status applied to Cohort 3 donors who had two consecutive negative PCRs. It also applied to those with clearance or with symptom resolution. Per the original methods: By means of reference gene primer amplification, nucleated cell counts were estimated. Clones were read by immunoSEQ multiplex PCR, and TCRdb kept only the in-frame ones, dropping some. V and J calls and clone size come straight from that table; D and trimming were deduced from the DNA. The sample has 250,000 to 300,000 clones; around 89% are singletons. This TCR derives from a man between 40 and 49 years old who had recovered from COVID-19. The sequencing input was PBMCs or T cells enriched from blood (not recorded which).

The DNA for the CDR3 is TGTGCCAGCAGCTCCGGGTCCACAGATACGCAGTATTTT. Encoded protein: CASSSGSTDTQYF. The V and J genes are TRBV5-4 and TRBJ2-3; D gene unclear. This CDR3 spans 13 amino acids. From germline, CDR1 is SGHNT and CDR2 YYREEE (reference sequence). The V end lost 3 bases, the J end lost 2 bases, and 7 bases lay between the germline ends.